What follows is one TCR beta chain and its context. The V gene's germline CDR1 is SEHNR and CDR2 FQNEAQ (reference sequence). Trimming removed 4 bases from V and 0 bases from J; junction bases left unmatched: 8. This CDR3 has 16 amino acids. This record comes from a study of control samples from healthy donors and cancer patients. This table comes from immunoSEQ multiplex PCR, and its TCRdb copy is limited to in-frame clones, with some not included. The sample lists over 100,000 clones, more than 70% seen once, with less than 4% in the top ten. The receptor was derived from a man aged 40-49 years in good health. The chain combines TRBV7-9 with TRBJ2-7; 8 bases are shared with TRBD1. Source material: blood. The CDR3 nucleotides are TGTGCCAGCAGCTCCCTGGGGGACAGGAGCTCCTACGAGCAGTACTTC. The encoded protein is CASSSLGDRSSYEQYF.